A single sample gave rise to the 30 T cell receptor beta chains below, sequenced in a study of cytomegalovirus exposure and HLA in healthy donors. 13 Jbeta primers and 60 Vbeta primers were used for the PCR. The table came from immunoSEQ multiplex PCR; TCRdb's copy has only in-frame clones and leaves some out. Of 60,000 to 70,000 clones listed, around four fifths are singletons. What was sequenced was PBMCs. Receptors were obtained from a male donor in good health and CMV-seropositive.

This rearrangement joins TRBV9 to TRBJ1-1; no firm D call. Germline CDR1 reads SGDLS; CDR2 reads YYNGEE. V was trimmed by 0 bases and J by 5 bases, leaving 14 bases between them. The CDR3 loop spans 15 amino acids. In DNA form, the CDR3 reads TGTGCCAGCAGCGTAGGAGGTGGGTTTGAGACTGAAGCTTTCTTT. Translation gives CASSVGGGFETEAFF.

The rearrangement joins TRBV18 to TRBJ2-7, with 12 bases lining up with TRBD2. Losses at the gene ends were 2 bases for V and 1 base for J; bases not matched to a gene: 3. Germline values: CDR1 KGHSH, CDR2 LQKENI. The CDR3 is made up of 16 amino acids. The CDR3 sequence: CASSPLLAGGSYEQYF. The DNA of the CDR3 is TGTGCCAGCTCACCATTACTAGCGGGGGGTTCCTACGAGCAGTACTTC.

J is TRBJ1-5 and V is TRBV30; no reliable D call. Germline V lookup: CDR1 GTSNPN, CDR2 SVGIG (reference sequence). This CDR3 region has 13 residues. V was pared by 3 bases and J by 4 bases, with 10 bases between. The CDR3 loop is CAWRLGRNQPQHF. Here the CDR3 DNA reads TGTGCCTGGAGATTGGGGAGAAATCAGCCCCAGCATTTT.

The V gene is TRBV25-1, the J gene TRBJ1-1; D is ambiguous. CDR3 length: 13 residues. The ends were cut back, 2 bases at V and 1 base at J, with 5 bases in the middle. From germline, CDR1 is MGHDK and CDR2 SYGVNS. CDR3 bases: TGTGCCAGCAGTGAACCCGGGAACACTGAAGCTTTCTTT. This encodes CASSEPGNTEAFF.

The genes are TRBV29-1 and TRBJ2-2; a weak D match, TRBD2 (6 bases). CDR3 size: 14 residues. The V and J ends lost 2 bases and 4 bases respectively, with 11 bases between them. CDR1 and CDR2 from the germline V gene are SQVTM and ANQGSEA. The CDR3 nucleotides read TGCAGCGTTGAATTGGGGGGAAGCACCGGGGAGCTGTTTTTT. It specifies CSVELGGSTGELFF.

V is TRBV6-6 and J is TRBJ1-1; no definite D call. The CDR3 totals 11 residues. The V gene lost 6 bases and the J gene lost 2 bases, with 4 bases spanning the gap. From germline, CDR1 is MNHNY and CDR2 SVGAGI (reference sequence). CDR3 loop: CASSPNTEAFF. The CDR3 DNA is TGTGCCAGCAGCCCAAACACTGAAGCTTTCTTT.

This rearrangement joins TRBV7-9 to TRBJ1-2, with D possibly matching TRBD1 (5 bases). Germline V gives CDR1 SEHNR, CDR2 FQNEAQ (reference sequence). Trimming removed 7 bases from V and 0 bases from J, with 24 bases in between. CDR3 length: 18 amino acids. The CDR3, as DNA: TGTGCCAGCACCCCTTACGTAGGGGCGCCGATCTCTAACTATGGCTACACCTTC. It encodes CASTPYVGAPISNYGYTF.

The V and J genes are TRBV9 and TRBJ2-7; TRBD1 matches 9 bases. The CDR3 is 14 amino acids. Germline trimming cut 4 bases from V and 5 bases from J; bases unmatched to any gene: 7. Looked up from germline, CDR1 is SGDLS and CDR2 is YYNGEE. The CDR3: CASSPRTGADEQYF. In nucleotides, the CDR3 is TGTGCCAGCAGCCCACGGACAGGGGCCGACGAGCAGTACTTC.

The chain joins TRBV30 to TRBJ2-5; D is uncertain. The CDR3 has 10 residues. V was shortened by 5 bases and J by 11 bases, with 12 bases between the two germline ends. The germline V gene encodes CDR1 GTSNPN and CDR2 SVGIG (reference sequence). For the CDR3, the DNA is TGTGCCTGGGGAGACCGAGAGCAGTACTTC. Its translation: CAWGDREQYF.

The CDR3 loop is CASSRDRGTATNEKLFF. As DNA, the CDR3 is TGTGCCAGCAGCCGGGACAGGGGAACAGCAACTAATGAAAAACTGTTTTTT. This chain uses TRBV5-4 with TRBJ1-4; 10 bases are shared with TRBD1. Per germline, CDR1 SGHNT and CDR2 YYREEE (reference sequence). Trimming at V came to 4 bases and at J to 0 bases, leaving 6 bases not matched to a gene. CDR3 size: 17 residues. Together with reference TRBV5-4 and TRBJ1-4, the CDR3 gives the full variable domain: ETGVTQSPTHLIKTRGQQVTLRCSSQSGHNTVSWYQQALGQGPQFIFQYYREEENGRGNFPPRFSGLQFPNYSSELNVNALELDDSALYLCASSRDRGTATNEKLFFGSGTQLSVL.

The chain carries TRBV4-1 and TRBJ2-7; 9 positions match TRBD1. J gave up 4 bases and V 2 bases, and 15 bases lay outside the gene matches. CDR3 size: 18 residues. Germline values: CDR1 MGHRA, CDR2 YSYEKL. The CDR3 region has the DNA TGCGCCAGCAGCCAACAAGATTTCCTACCGGGACAGGGATACGAGCAGTACTTC. Amino acids: CASSQQDFLPGQGYEQYF.

The V and J genes are TRBV4-3 and TRBJ1-4; unclear D gene. CDR3 length: 18 amino acids. Trimming stripped 1 base from V and 0 bases from J, with 15 bases between. Germline CDR1 is LGHNA and CDR2 is YSLEER. CDR3: CASSQGPSQVATNEKLFF. CDR3 sequence (DNA): TGCGCCAGCAGCCAAGGCCCCTCACAAGTTGCAACTAATGAAAAACTGTTTTTT.

The V gene is TRBV10-2, the J gene TRBJ2-7; 9 positions match TRBD1. V was clipped by 0 bases and J by 4 bases; unmatched bases: 1. Looked up from germline, CDR1 is WSHSY and CDR2 is SAAADI. The length of the CDR3 is 14 residues. CDR3 nucleotides: TGCGCCAGCAGTGAGTCAGGGACAGGGTACGAGCAGTACTTC. Translation: CASSESGTGYEQYF.

This chain links TRBV5-1 with TRBJ2-5, with TRBD1 identical over 7 bases. The CDR3 consists of 14 residues. CDR1 is SGHRS, CDR2 YFSETQ, per germline. Trimming removed 1 base from V and 4 bases from J; junction bases left unmatched: 4. Written as DNA, the CDR3 is TGCGCCAGCAGCTTGACGGGACAGACAGAGACCCAGTACTTC. Protein sequence: CASSLTGQTETQYF.

This sequence joins TRBV9 and TRBJ1-1, with 7 bases identical to TRBD1. There are 15 residues in the CDR3. Germline-derived CDR1 and CDR2 are SGDLS and YYNGEE. The V gene end was trimmed by 4 bases and the J gene end by 4 bases; junction bases not matched to a gene: 10. The CDR3 DNA is TGTGCCAGCAGCATCCGACAGGGATCCAGCACTGAAGCTTTCTTT. Protein: CASSIRQGSSTEAFF.

This chain uses TRBV6-5 with TRBJ2-3; D is perhaps TRBD2 (5 bases). The CDR3 extends over 14 amino acids. Germline lookup yields CDR1 MNHEY and CDR2 SVGAGI. Deletions cut 5 bases from V and 1 base from J, with 10 bases between. The CDR3 sequence is CASSKLGGTDTQYF. DNA of the CDR3: TGTGCCAGCAGTAAGCTGGGAGGCACAGATACGCAGTATTTT.

The chain joins TRBV2 to TRBJ2-7, with 9 bases identical to TRBD2. Germline CDR1 SNHLY, CDR2 FYNNEI. CDR3 length: 14 residues. V gave up 6 bases and J gave up 2 bases; unmatched junction bases: 5. The CDR3 DNA reads as TGTGCCAGCAGAGGACTAGCGTTGACCTACGAGCAGTACTTC. It yields the protein CASRGLALTYEQYF.

This clone was detected only a few times. The chain recombines TRBV6-6 with TRBJ1-3; weak D call: TRBD1 (5 bases). The V end lost 4 bases, the J end lost 3 bases, and 10 bases lay between the germline ends. Germline V CDR1 and CDR2: MNHNY, SVGAGI (reference sequence). The CDR3 runs 14 residues. For the CDR3, the DNA is TGTGCCAGCAGTTTGCGGGGCGGTGGAAACACCATATATTTT. It encodes CASSLRGGGNTIYF.

The rearrangement uses TRBV27 and TRBJ2-2; TRBD2 agrees at 11 bases. Germline CDR1 reads MNHEY; CDR2 reads SMNVEV (reference sequence). J gave up 6 bases and V 5 bases, and 5 bases lay outside the gene matches. The CDR3 covers 15 residues. CDR3: CASSVTSGGAGELFF. CDR3 bases: TGTGCCAGCAGTGTAACTAGCGGGGGTGCCGGGGAGCTGTTTTTT.

V is TRBV25-1 and J is TRBJ1-2, with 8 bases that match TRBD1. CDR1 and CDR2 from the germline V gene are MGHDK and SYGVNS. This CDR3 has 16 amino acids. J was trimmed by 7 bases and V by 0 bases; bases with no gene match: 10. In DNA form, the CDR3 reads TGTGCCAGCAGTGAATATACCGGACAGGGTACCGTTGGCTACACCTTC. As protein: CASSEYTGQGTVGYTF.

The gene calls are TRBV11-2 and TRBJ1-2, with D perhaps TRBD1 (5 bases). Between the trimmed V and J ends, which lost 2 bases and 7 bases, there was a span of 8 bases. This CDR3 spans 12 amino acids. Germline CDR1 is SGHAT and CDR2 is FQNNGV. In nucleotides, the CDR3 is TGTGCCAGCAGCTTACAGGGATTTGGCTACACCTTC. As protein: CASSLQGFGYTF. The whole variable domain, filled in from reference TRBV11-2 and TRBJ1-2, reads EAGVAQSPRYKIIEKRQSVAFWCNPISGHATLYWYQQILGQGPKLLIQFQNNGVVDDSQLPKDRFSAERLKGVDSTLKIQPAKLEDSAVYLCASSLQGFGYTFGSGTRLTVV.

This clone was seen more than once but under ten times. The gene calls are TRBV7-2 and TRBJ2-3; 11 nucleotides agree with TRBD2. This CDR3 spans 15 amino acids. Germline loops: CDR1 SGHTA, CDR2 FQGNSA. V was clipped by 6 bases and J by 4 bases; unmatched bases: 6. The CDR3 DNA sequence: TGTGCCAGCAGTTCCGATAGCGGGGGGGCAGATACGCAGTATTTT. It specifies CASSSDSGGADTQYF.

The chain is built from TRBV7-6 and TRBJ1-1; possible D gene TRBD1, 5 bases. Germline V gene sequence: CDR1 SGHVS, CDR2 FNYEAQ. Trimming took 5 bases from V and 6 from J, leaving 13 bases between them. The CDR3 covers 13 residues. The CDR3: CASSRGTSSEAFF. CDR3 DNA sequence: TGTGCCAGCAGCCGGGGGACGTCCTCTGAAGCTTTCTTT.

This clone occurred a few times. V usage is TRBV5-6 and J usage is TRBJ1-1; 11 bases align to TRBD1. The CDR3 covers 16 residues. The J segment lost 3 bases and the V segment lost 1 base, leaving 5 bases of the junction unmatched. In germline, CDR1 is SGHDT, CDR2 YYEEEE. The CDR3 region is CASSLFGTGGYTEAFF. In DNA form, the CDR3 reads TGTGCCAGCAGCTTGTTCGGGACAGGGGGGTACACTGAAGCTTTCTTT.

The CDR3 nucleotides read TGTGCCAGCAGTGAATCGGGACTAGCGGTTCAAGAGACCCAGTACTTC. This codes for CASSESGLAVQETQYF. This chain links TRBV2 with TRBJ2-5; TRBD2 matches 11 bases. The CDR3 length is 16 residues. Unmatched junction bases numbered 4, after V lost 2 bases and J lost 2 bases. Germline CDR1 reads SNHLY; CDR2 reads FYNNEI.

The chain joins TRBV6-4 to TRBJ2-2; D perhaps matches TRBD1 (7 bases). Trimming removed 0 bases at V and 3 bases at J, with 11 bases between. There are 16 residues in the CDR3. Per germline, CDR1 MRHNA and CDR2 SNTAGT. CDR3 sequence: CASSDSARGDTGELFF. The CDR3 DNA reads as TGTGCCAGCAGTGACTCGGCCAGGGGGGACACCGGGGAGCTGTTTTTT.

As to this clone: The sample contains more than one DNA sequence encoding this CDR3. The V call is TRBV15, the J call TRBJ2-1; D is unresolved. The germline gives CDR1 LNHNV, CDR2 YYDKDF (reference sequence). This CDR3 has 12 residues. Trimming pared 6 bases from V and 3 bases from J, leaving 6 bases between. The CDR3 DNA reads as TGTGCCACCAGGAGCCTCTACAATGAGCAGTTCTTC. Encoded protein: CATRSLYNEQFF.

The chain joins TRBV18 to TRBJ1-5, with TRBD1 matching 9 bases. Germline CDR1 reads KGHSH; CDR2 reads LQKENI. This CDR3 is built from 17 residues. With V trimmed by 3 bases and J by 4 bases, 10 bases remained unmatched. The CDR3 protein is CASSPGQGLVGNQPQHF. In DNA, the CDR3 is TGTGCCAGCTCACCGGGACAGGGCCTAGTGGGGAATCAGCCCCAGCATTTT. The full variable domain, its missing parts supplied by reference TRBV18 and TRBJ1-5, is NAGVMQNPRHLVRRRGQEARLRCSPMKGHSHVYWYRQLPEEGLKFMVYLQKENIIDESGMPKERFSAEFPKEGPSILRIQQVVRGDSAAYFCASSPGQGLVGNQPQHFGDGTRLSIL.

The chain recombines TRBV5-4 with TRBJ2-6; tentative D call: TRBD2 (6 bases). With 4 bases removed from V and 0 bases from J, the gap between germline ends came to 14 bases. CDR3 length: 17 residues. Germline V gives CDR1 SGHNT, CDR2 YYREEE (reference sequence). The DNA of the CDR3 is TGTGCCAGCAGCCAGCGGGTGGGGATCTCTGGGGCCAACGTCCTGACTTTC. Its protein product is CASSQRVGISGANVLTF.

CDR3 region: CASSRASGGGVTQYF. The CDR3 nucleotides are TGTGCCAGCAGCCGTGCTAGCGGGGGAGGGGTGACCCAGTACTTC. The chain joins TRBV7-2 to TRBJ2-5; 10 bases are shared with TRBD2. The CDR3 totals 15 residues. V shed 5 bases, J shed 7 bases, and the junction held 10 bases outside the gene matches. The germline gives CDR1 SGHTA, CDR2 FQGNSA.